This T cell receptor (beta chain) is from a study of cytomegalovirus exposure and HLA in healthy donors. General study findings and limits: It was reported that the classifier diagnosed cytomegalovirus status with high specificity and sensitivity in both the original and validation cohorts.

Concerning this clone: Its cognate antigen is unknown.

Deletions cut 5 bases from V and 3 bases from J, with 14 bases between. Germline CDR1 and CDR2: SNHLY and FYNNEI. The CDR3 length is 15 residues. PCR was performed using 60 Vbeta and 13 Jbeta primers. Sequencing used immunoSEQ multiplex PCR; TCRdb keeps in-frame clones, though not all of them. This sample has around 85,000 clones, with about four fifths found just once. The chain links TRBV2 to TRBJ1-5; a weak D match, TRBD1 (6 bases). This TCR was recovered from a man aged 45-65 years in good health and CMV-seropositive. Sequencing was performed on PBMCs. The CDR3 sequence is CASSLTGMDNQPQHF. CDR3 bases: TGTGCCAGCAGTCTTACAGGGATGGACAATCAGCCCCAGCATTTT.